The T cell receptor (beta chain) under discussion was sequenced for a study of blood T cell repertoires in COVID-19. Participant age was about 18 to 89 years, and participants resided in roughly 25 US areas. This clone was observed once. Assay: immunoSEQ multiplex PCR; the TCRdb copy retains only in-frame clones and omits some. The top ten hold approximately 17% of the sample, which has more than 250,000 clones, more than 90% seen once. The sequence was collected from a woman younger than 45 who had recovered from COVID-19. Sequencing was performed on PBMCs or T cells enriched from blood (not recorded which).

CDR3 region: CASSLPFGQGNEKLFF. Written as DNA, the CDR3 is TGTGCCAGCAGCCTACCGTTCGGACAGGGGAATGAAAAACTGTTTTTT. The chain couples TRBV7-9 to TRBJ1-4; 9 positions match TRBD1. V shed 5 bases and J 5 bases; nucleotides not matched to a gene: 9. Germline V gene data show CDR1 as SEHNR and CDR2 as FQNEAQ (reference sequence). This CDR3 is built from 16 residues.